This T cell receptor (beta chain) originates from a study of cytomegalovirus exposure and HLA in healthy donors (dated by TCRdb to the late 2010s). Looking at the study overall: An earlier analysis of more than 550 of the donors reported about 300 Gb of sequence data and 95 million to 140 million unique TCR beta sequences obtained from around 170 million T cells. An early release covering roughly 600 HLA-typed donors comprised approximately 290 gigabases of sequencing data and approximately 80 million unique TCR sequences. Of the 398 genotyped donors, 81% fell in the genetic ancestry cluster associated with self-reported Caucasian donors. The study aimed to test whether cataloging public T cell receptors could reveal signatures of past pathogen exposure. Using immunosequencing, the study profiled T cell repertoires from some 670 subjects and related those repertoires to cytomegalovirus serostatus. Along with the roughly 670-subject first cohort, a separate validation cohort of over a hundred different subjects was used. To predict cytomegalovirus infection status, the study brought together high-throughput TCR immunosequencing, statistical association of individual TCRs with disease status, and machine learning. A later analysis re-examined previously published TCR beta repertoires from just over 650 donors and added high-resolution HLA genotyping to investigate patterns of TCR occurrence. Rather than using new phenotypic data, the later analysis identified candidate immune exposures from TCR beta sequences and from how often those sequences occurred across donors. An earlier analysis of a few hundred of the donors applied high-throughput TCR beta sequencing to assess whether each TCR beta V gene segment acted as functional or pseudogenic. Alongside the repertoire data, information on donor age, sex, ethnicity and CMV serostatus was compiled. In a later genetic analysis, genome-wide SNP genotypes for about three fifths of the roughly 670 donors were used, and that subset was treated as a discovery cohort. Every repertoire in the discovery cohort had been generated on one and the same sequencing platform. Both class I and class II loci were covered by HLA typing, at four-digit resolution. The number of donors typed differed by locus, with 629-630 for A, B, C, DRB1 and DQB1, around 500 for DQA1, 600 to 610 for DPA1, and some 440 for DPB1. Several DR-DQ haplotypes were treated as single units for association and clustering because of strong linkage in the cohort. Across approximately 400 genotyped donors of the cohort, an average of approximately 240,000 unique TCR beta nucleotide sequences per donor were sequenced, and roughly 20% of those sequences were non-productive.

The protocol used for the library was the immunoSEQ multiplex PCR assay. A mixture of 60 forward primers for TCR Vbeta segments and 13 reverse primers for TCR Jbeta segments was used in the multiplex PCR. Amplification of the CDR3 region of rearranged TCR beta genes was performed with a multiplex PCR assay on genomic DNA. The Illumina HiSeq System was used to sequence the amplified TCR beta libraries as 87-base-pair reads. Per the original workflow: A later analysis tallied around 87 million unique TCR beta chains across the 700 or so repertoires, and 10 million to 11 million of those chains were shared by two or more donors. Raw reads were error-corrected and collapsed into unique sequences by a nearest-neighbor algorithm in which closely related sequences were merged to remove PCR and sequencing errors. V, D and J gene segments were assigned by aligning CDR3 sequences to IMGT reference sequences. For a sequence to be retained, a match of at least six nucleotides to both a V gene segment and a J gene segment was required. Rearrangements were classified as productive when the CDR3 lacked stop codons and remained in frame with V and J, and all other rearrangements were classified as non-productive. Following IMGT convention, CDR3 was defined as the stretch from the second conserved V-encoded cysteine to the conserved J-encoded phenylalanine. Sequences without an unambiguous match to a single V gene segment were excluded from the earlier analysis of 450 to 750 of the donors. An earlier analysis of 500 to 700 of the donors classified V segments as functional when productive rearrangements were above 56.7% and as segregating when the standard deviation between donors was above 5%. A statistical classification framework was built for diagnosing cytomegalovirus status from the catalog of TCR beta chain sequences. A later analysis assigned V and J genes by comparing TCR nucleotide sequences with IMGT/GENE-DB human TR gene sequences. A later analysis assigned CDR3 sequences and most-parsimonious VDJ recombination scenarios with the TCRdist pipeline. In a later analysis, each TCR beta chain was defined by its CDR3 amino acid sequence together with its V-gene family, and reads without a unique V-gene family were excluded. To address suspected cross-contamination and a sequencing artifact, a later analysis removed 592 highly shared, low-generation-probability nucleotide sequences. In a later analysis, a clonal expansion index for each public chain was calculated from normalized within-repertoire ranks of inferred template counts. A later analysis computed generation probabilities with a VDJ recombination model fitted to out-of-frame rearrangements, and checked the results against IGoR. Hypergeometric tests were used in a later analysis to score TCR-TCR, TCR-HLA and TCR-CMV co-occurrence, with a repertoire-size bias correction applied to the TCR pairs. In a later analysis, false discovery rates were estimated by permuting HLA or CMV assignments 20 times. A later analysis grouped co-occurring TCRs with DBSCAN, adding TCRdist sequence similarity when clustering within HLA-allele-positive subsets. Repertoires with fewer than 30,000 or more than 120,000 public chains were left out of co-occurrence clustering, as were about 5 repertoires with anomalous nucleotide sharing. TCRdb obtained this table from immuneACCESS and retained in-frame rearrangements with V and J assigned. These tables miss some clones; where compared with another copy, unresolved V genes account for less than half of the shortfall, and the remainder is unexplained. V, J and clone size derive from that table, while D and trimming were established from the DNA sequence. The table for this sample shows roughly 46,000 clones. The ten largest clones represent roughly 1% of the sample.

On this clone itself: This clone's antigen is unknown.

Reading the germline V gene gives CDR1 SQVTM and CDR2 ANQGSEA. The CDR3 measures 15 amino acids from cysteine to phenylalanine. The entry retains the CDR3 DNA only, 45 bases that are in frame from base 1. The junction carries 18 bases between V and J, which are trimmed by 5 bases and 2 bases respectively. What the study reported, not specific to this receptor: A further reported finding was that TCR beta sequences accurately predicted the HLA-A and HLA-B alleles for most subjects in the first cohort. A later analysis reported that several top co-occurrence clusters appeared linked to parvovirus B19, influenza, CMV and Epstein-Barr virus. The authors suggested that the approach could potentially be generalized to other disease states and immunological phenotypes. In a later analysis, HLA-associated TCR beta chains were found to be more clonally expanded and to have lower generation probabilities than equally common non-associated chains. While some public TCRs were present in many individuals, most TCR sequences turned up only very rarely across donors. Because HLA typing was unavailable for some donors at each locus, only the typed subset was used in association tests. A group of highly shared sequence variants was considered likely to be a technical artifact of the sequencing pipeline. In a later analysis, the rate of TCR association differed among HLA loci, with DRB1 alleles having the most associated TCRs and HLA-C alleles having the fewest. In both the original and validation cohorts, the classifier was reported to diagnose cytomegalovirus status with high specificity and sensitivity. The presence/absence analyses assumed that sequencing depth was roughly uniform across donors, and that assumption may not be true. In this cohort, only TCR beta chains were sequenced, and detectable features were limited by the absence of alpha or paired-chain data. In a later analysis, some 18,000 TCR beta sequences were associated with specific HLA alleles at a false discovery rate of 0.05. Linkage disequilibrium might explain the correlated functional status among segregating V segments, but an unknown experimental factor could not be ruled out. The 87-base-pair reads could not distinguish some IMGT-functional V segments, including TRBV6-2 and TRBV6-3, so those segments were excluded. Broadly in line with IMGT annotations, most TCR beta V segments showed up in productive rearrangements about 87% or about 30% of the time in an earlier analysis of 587 of the donors. In vitro tests confirmed that a few of the cytomegalovirus-associated TCR beta chains recognize cytomegalovirus antigens. In a later analysis, most CMV-associated TCR beta chains were found to appear HLA-restricted, with HLA associations seemingly driven largely by CMV exposure. CMV serostatus was the only immune exposure information available for the cohort. When HLA alleles, especially DR and DQ, strongly co-occurred, attributing TCR associations to individual alleles was difficult. A later genetic analysis reported fewer N-insertions in productive TCRs among donors in an Asian-associated ancestry cluster than the approximately 700-donor mean. In the study, around 150 TCR beta chains were listed as associated with cytomegalovirus. In a later genetic analysis, a missense DCLRE1C variant was associated with V-gene and J-gene trimming of TCR beta chains, and the association was replicated in an independent cohort. Because counts were too low, roughly 17 rarely observed V segments, including chromosome 9 orphons, were left out of the earlier analysis of some 600 of the donors.

The cohort comprised fewer than 700 healthy bone marrow donors. Cohort members were all nominally healthy when sampled, although unrecorded immune exposures were likely present. The donor tested CMV seronegative, placing the donor among the 350 to 400 seronegative members of the cohort. Each donor provided a peripheral blood sample, and peripheral blood mononuclear cells were used for TCR beta sequencing. The Qiagen DNeasy Blood Extraction Kit was used to extract genomic DNA from the blood cell samples. Input material: PBMCs. Recombination joined TRBV29-1 with TRBJ1-2, with no confident D gene call. The source of this sequence is a woman between 40 and 55 years old in good health and CMV-seronegative. The CDR3 reads as follows: CSVSFVATPNYGYTF. The DNA sequence reads TGCAGCGTTTCCTTTGTGGCAACCCCGAACTATGGCTACACCTTC.